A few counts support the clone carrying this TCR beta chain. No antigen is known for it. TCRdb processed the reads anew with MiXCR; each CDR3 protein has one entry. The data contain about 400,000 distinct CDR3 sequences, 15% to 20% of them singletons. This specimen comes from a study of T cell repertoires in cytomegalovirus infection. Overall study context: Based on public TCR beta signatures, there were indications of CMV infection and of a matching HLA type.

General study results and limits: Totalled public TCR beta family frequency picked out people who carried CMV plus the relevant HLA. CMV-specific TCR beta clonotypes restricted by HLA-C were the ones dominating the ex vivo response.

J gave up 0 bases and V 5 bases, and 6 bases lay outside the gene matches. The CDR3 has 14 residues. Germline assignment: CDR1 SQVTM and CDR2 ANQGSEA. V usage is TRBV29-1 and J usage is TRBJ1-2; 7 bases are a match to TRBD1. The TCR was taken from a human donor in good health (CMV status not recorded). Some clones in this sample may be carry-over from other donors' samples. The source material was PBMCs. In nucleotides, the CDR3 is TGCAGCGTTCCGAGGGGGCAAACTAACTATGGCTACACCTTC. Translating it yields CSVPRGQTNYGYTF.